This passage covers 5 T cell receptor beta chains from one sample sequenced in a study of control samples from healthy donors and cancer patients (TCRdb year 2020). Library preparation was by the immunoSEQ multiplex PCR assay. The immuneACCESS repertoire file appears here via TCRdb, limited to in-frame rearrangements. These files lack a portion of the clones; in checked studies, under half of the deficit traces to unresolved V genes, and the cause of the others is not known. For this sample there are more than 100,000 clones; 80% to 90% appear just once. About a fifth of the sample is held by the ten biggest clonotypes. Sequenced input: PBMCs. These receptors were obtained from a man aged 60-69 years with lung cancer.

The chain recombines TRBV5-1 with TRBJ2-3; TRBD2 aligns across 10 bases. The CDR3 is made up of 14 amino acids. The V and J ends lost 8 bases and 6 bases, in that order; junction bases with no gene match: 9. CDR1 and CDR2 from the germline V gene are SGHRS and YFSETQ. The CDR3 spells CASRLAGGFDTQYF. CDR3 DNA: TGCGCCAGTAGACTAGCGGGTGGCTTTGATACGCAGTATTTT.

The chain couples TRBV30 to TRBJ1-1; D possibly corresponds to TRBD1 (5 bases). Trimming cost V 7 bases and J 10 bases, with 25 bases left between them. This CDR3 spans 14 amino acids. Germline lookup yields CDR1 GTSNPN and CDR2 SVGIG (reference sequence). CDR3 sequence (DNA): TGTGCCTCGTTAACCGGGACGGGCAACTCGGGAGCTTTCTTT. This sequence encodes CASLTGTGNSGAFF.

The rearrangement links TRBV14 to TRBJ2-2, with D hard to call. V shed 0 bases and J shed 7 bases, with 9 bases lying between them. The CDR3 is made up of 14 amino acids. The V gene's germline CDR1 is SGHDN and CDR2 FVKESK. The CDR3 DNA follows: TGTGCCAGCAGCCAAGATCAGAATATCGGGGAGCTGTTTTTT. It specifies CASSQDQNIGELFF. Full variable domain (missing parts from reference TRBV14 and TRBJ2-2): EAGVTQFPSHSVIEKGQTVTLRCDPISGHDNLYWYRRVMGKEIKFLLHFVKESKQDESGMPNNRFLAERTGGTYSTLKVQPAELEDSGVYFCASSQDQNIGELFFGEGSRLTVL.

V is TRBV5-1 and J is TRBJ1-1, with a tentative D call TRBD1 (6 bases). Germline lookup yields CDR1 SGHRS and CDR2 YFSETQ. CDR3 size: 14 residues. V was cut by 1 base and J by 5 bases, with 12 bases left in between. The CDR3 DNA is TGCGCCAGCAGCTTGAATACAGGGACGACTGAAGCTTTCTTT. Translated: CASSLNTGTTEAFF.

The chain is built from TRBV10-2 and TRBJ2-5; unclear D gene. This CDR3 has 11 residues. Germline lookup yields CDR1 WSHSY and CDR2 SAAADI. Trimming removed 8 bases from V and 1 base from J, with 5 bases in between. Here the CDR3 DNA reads TGCGCCAGCCAATCCCAAGAGACCCAGTACTTC. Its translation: CASQSQETQYF.